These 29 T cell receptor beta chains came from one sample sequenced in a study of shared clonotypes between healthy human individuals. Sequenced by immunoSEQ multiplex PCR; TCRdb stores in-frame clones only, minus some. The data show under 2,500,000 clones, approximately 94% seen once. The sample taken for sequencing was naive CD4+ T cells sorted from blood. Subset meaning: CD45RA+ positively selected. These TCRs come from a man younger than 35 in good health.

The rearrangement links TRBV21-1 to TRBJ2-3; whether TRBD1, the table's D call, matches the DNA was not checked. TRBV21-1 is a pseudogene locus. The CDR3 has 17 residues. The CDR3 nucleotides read TGTGCCAGCACCCCATCGAACAACACCCCTAGCACAGATACGCAGTATTTT. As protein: CASTPSNNTPSTDTQYF.

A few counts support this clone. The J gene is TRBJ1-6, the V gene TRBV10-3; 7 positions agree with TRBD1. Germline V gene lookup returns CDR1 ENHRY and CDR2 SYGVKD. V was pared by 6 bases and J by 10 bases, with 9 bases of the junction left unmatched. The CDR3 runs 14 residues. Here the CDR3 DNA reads TGTGCCATCAGAACCGGGACAGAACTATCACCCCTCCACTTT. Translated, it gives CAIRTGTELSPLHF.

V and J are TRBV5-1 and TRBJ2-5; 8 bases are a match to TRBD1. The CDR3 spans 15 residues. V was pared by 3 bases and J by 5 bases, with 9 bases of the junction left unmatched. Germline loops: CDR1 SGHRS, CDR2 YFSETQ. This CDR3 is CASSSDRGVRETQYF. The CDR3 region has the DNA TGCGCCAGCAGCTCCGACAGGGGTGTGCGGGAGACCCAGTACTTC. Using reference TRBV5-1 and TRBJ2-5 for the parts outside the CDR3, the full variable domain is KAGVTQTPRYLIKTRGQQVTLSCSPISGHRSVSWYQQTPGQGLQFLFEYFSETQRNKGNFPGRFSGRQFSNSRSEMNVSTLELGDSALYLCASSSDRGVRETQYFGPGTRLLVL.

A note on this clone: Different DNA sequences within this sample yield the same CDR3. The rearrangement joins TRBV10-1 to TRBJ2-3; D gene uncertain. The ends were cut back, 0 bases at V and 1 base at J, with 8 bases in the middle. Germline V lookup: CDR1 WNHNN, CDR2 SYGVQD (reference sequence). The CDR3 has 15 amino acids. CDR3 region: CASSESRLGTDTQYF. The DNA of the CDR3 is TGCGCCAGCAGTGAGTCGAGGTTGGGCACAGATACGCAGTATTTT.

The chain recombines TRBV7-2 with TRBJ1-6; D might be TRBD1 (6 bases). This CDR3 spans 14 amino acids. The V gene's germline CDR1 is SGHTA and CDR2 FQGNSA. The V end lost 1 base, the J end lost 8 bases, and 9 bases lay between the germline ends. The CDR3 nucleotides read TGTGCCAGCAGCTTAGGGGACAAGGATTCACCCCTCCACTTT. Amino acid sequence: CASSLGDKDSPLHF.

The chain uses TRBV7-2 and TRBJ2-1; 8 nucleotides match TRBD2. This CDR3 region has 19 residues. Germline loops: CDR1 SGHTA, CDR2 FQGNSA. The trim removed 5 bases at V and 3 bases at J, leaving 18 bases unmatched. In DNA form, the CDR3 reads TGTGCCAGCAGCCTATCCCTCCCGGGAGGGCCTAAGAACTACAATGAGCAGTTCTTC. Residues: CASSLSLPGGPKNYNEQFF.

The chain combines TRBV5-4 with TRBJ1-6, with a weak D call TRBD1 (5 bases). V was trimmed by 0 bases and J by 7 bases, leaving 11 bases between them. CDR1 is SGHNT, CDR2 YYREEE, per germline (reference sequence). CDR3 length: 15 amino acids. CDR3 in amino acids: CASSLGGVRNSPLHF. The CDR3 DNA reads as TGTGCCAGCAGCTTGGGGGGGGTGAGAAATTCACCCCTCCACTTT.

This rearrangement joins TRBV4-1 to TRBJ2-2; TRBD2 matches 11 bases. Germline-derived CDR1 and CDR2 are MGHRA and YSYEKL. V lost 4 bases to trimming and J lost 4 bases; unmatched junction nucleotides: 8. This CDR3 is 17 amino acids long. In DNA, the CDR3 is TGCGCCAGCAGCCTAGTACTAGCGGGGGTTTCCACCGGGGAGCTGTTTTTT. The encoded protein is CASSLVLAGVSTGELFF.

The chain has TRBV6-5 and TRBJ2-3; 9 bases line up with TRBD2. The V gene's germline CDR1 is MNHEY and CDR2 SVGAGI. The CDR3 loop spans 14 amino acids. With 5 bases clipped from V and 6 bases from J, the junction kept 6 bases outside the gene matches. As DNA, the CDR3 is TGTGCCAGCAGTCGGGCTAGCGGGATTGATACGCAGTATTTT. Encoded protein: CASSRASGIDTQYF.

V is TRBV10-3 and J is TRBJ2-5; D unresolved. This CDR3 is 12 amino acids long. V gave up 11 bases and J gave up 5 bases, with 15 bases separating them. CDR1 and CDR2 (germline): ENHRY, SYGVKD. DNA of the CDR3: TGTGCCGCCGGCGCGGCAAGGGAGACCCAGTACTTC. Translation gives CAAGAARETQYF.

The CDR3 DNA follows: TGTGCCAGCAGTGAAGACTTCACAGATACGCAGTATTTT. Amino acids: CASSEDFTDTQYF. The rearrangement joins TRBV2 to TRBJ2-3; D uncertain. Trimming shortened V by 1 base and J by 2 bases, and 4 bases separated the two germline ends. This CDR3 is 13 amino acids long. Per germline, CDR1 SNHLY and CDR2 FYNNEI.

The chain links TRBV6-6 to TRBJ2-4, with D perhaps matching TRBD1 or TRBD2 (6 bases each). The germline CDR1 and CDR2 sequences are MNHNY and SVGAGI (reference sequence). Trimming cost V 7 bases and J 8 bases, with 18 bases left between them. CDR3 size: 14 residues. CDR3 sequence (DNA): TGTGCCAGCACCAAACAGGGACTTGGGGACATTCAGTACTTC. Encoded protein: CASTKQGLGDIQYF.

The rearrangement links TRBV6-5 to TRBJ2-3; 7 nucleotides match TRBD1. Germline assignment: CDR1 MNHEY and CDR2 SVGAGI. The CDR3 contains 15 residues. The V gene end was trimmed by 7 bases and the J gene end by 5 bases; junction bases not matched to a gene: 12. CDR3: CASTRGGRLQDTQYF. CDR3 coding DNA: TGTGCCAGCACCCGAGGGGGCAGACTGCAAGATACGCAGTATTTT.

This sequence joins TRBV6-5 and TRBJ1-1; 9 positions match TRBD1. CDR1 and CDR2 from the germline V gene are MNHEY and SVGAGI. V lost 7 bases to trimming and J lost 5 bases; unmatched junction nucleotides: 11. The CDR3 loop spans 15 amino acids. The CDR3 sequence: CASTYRGTGRTEAFF. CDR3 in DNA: TGTGCCAGCACCTACAGGGGGACAGGGAGGACTGAAGCTTTCTTT.

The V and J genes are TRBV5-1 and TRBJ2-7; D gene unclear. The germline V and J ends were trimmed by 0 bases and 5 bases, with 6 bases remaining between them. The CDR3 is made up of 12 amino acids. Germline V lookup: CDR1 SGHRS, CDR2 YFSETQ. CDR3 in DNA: TGCGCCAGCAGCTTGGCCAACAACGAGCAGTACTTC. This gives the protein CASSLANNEQYF.

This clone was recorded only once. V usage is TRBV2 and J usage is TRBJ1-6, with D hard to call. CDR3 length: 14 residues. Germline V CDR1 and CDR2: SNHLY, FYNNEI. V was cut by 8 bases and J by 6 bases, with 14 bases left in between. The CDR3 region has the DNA TGTGCCAGCCTAGCGGCCCCGCTTAATTCACCCCTCCACTTT. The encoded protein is CASLAAPLNSPLHF. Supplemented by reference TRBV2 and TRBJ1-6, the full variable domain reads EPEVTQTPSHQVTQMGQEVILRCVPISNHLYFYWYRQILGQKVEFLVSFYNNEISEKSEIFDDQFSVERPDGSNFTLKIRSTKLEDSAMYFCASLAAPLNSPLHFGNGTRLTVT.

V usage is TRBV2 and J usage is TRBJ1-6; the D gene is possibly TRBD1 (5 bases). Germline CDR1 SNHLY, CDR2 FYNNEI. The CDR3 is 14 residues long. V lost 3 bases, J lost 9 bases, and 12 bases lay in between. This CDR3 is CASSETGERSPLHF. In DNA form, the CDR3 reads TGTGCCAGCAGTGAGACGGGGGAACGTTCACCCCTCCACTTT.

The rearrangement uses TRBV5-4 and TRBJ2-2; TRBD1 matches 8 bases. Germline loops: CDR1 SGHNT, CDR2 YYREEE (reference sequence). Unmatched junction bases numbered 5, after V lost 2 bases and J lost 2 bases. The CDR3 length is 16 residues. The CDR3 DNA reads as TGTGCCAGCAGCTTTGTCAGGGGGCTTAACACCGGGGAGCTGTTTTTT. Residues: CASSFVRGLNTGELFF. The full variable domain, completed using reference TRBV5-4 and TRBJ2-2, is ETGVTQSPTHLIKTRGQQVTLRCSSQSGHNTVSWYQQALGQGPQFIFQYYREEENGRGNFPPRFSGLQFPNYSSELNVNALELDDSALYLCASSFVRGLNTGELFFGEGSRLTVL.

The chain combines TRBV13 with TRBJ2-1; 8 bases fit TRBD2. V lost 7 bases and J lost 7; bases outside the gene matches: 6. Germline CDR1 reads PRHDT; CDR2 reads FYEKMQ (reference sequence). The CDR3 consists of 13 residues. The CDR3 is CASKSGGGNEQFF. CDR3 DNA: TGTGCCAGCAAATCGGGCGGGGGGAATGAGCAGTTCTTC.

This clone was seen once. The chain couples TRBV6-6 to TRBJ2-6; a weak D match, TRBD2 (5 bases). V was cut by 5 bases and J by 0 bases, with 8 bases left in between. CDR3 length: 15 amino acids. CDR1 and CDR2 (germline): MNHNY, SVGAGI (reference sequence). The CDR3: CASSREFSGANVLTF. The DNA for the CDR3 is TGTGCCAGCAGTCGGGAATTCTCTGGGGCCAACGTCCTGACTTTC.

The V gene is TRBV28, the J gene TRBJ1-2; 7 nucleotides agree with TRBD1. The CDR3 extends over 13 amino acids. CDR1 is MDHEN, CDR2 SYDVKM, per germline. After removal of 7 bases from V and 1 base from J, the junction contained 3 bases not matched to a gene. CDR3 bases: TGTGCCAGCACCCGGGACAGTAACTATGGCTACACCTTC. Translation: CASTRDSNYGYTF.

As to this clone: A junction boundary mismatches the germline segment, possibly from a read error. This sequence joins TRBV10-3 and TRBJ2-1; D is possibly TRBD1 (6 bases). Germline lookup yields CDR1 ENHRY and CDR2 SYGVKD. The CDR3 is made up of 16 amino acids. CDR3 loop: CAISDRGLNLGDGVLF. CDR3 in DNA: TGTGCCATCAGTGACAGGGGTCTAAATCTAGGGGATGGTGTGCTCTTC.

The CDR3 DNA sequence: TGTGCCAGCAGACACCCAGACAGGGGCTACAATGAGCAGTTCTTC. Protein: CASRHPDRGYNEQFF. This chain joins TRBV6-6 and TRBJ2-1; 8 bases are a match to TRBD1. V was clipped by 6 bases and J by 3 bases; unmatched bases: 7. The CDR3 contains 15 residues. Germline V CDR1 and CDR2: MNHNY, SVGAGI (reference sequence).

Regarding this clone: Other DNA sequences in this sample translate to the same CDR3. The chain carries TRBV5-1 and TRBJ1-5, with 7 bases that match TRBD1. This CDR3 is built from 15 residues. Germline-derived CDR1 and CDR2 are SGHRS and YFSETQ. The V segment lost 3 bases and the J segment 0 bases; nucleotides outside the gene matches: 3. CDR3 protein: CASSSTGNSNQPQHF. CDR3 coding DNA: TGCGCCAGCAGCTCGACAGGGAATAGCAATCAGCCCCAGCATTTT. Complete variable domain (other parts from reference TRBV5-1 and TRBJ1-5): KAGVTQTPRYLIKTRGQQVTLSCSPISGHRSVSWYQQTPGQGLQFLFEYFSETQRNKGNFPGRFSGRQFSNSRSEMNVSTLELGDSALYLCASSSTGNSNQPQHFGDGTRLSIL.

CDR3 coding DNA: TGTGCCAGCTCACCCGGGGGGACAGAAGAGACCCAGTACTTC. It codes for CASSPGGTEETQYF. V and J are TRBV18 and TRBJ2-5; D possibly matches TRBD1 or TRBD2 (7 bases each). Trimming cost V 3 bases and J 3 bases, with 11 bases left between them. This CDR3 spans 14 amino acids. Germline CDR1 is KGHSH and CDR2 is LQKENI.

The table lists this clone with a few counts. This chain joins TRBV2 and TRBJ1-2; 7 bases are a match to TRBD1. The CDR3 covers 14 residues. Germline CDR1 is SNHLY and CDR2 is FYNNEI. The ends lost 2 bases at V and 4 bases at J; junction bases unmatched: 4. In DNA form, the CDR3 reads TGTGCCAGCAGTGAACAGACAGGGACCTATGGCTACACCTTC. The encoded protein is CASSEQTGTYGYTF. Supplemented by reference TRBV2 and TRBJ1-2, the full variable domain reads EPEVTQTPSHQVTQMGQEVILRCVPISNHLYFYWYRQILGQKVEFLVSFYNNEISEKSEIFDDQFSVERPDGSNFTLKIRSTKLEDSAMYFCASSEQTGTYGYTFGSGTRLTVV.

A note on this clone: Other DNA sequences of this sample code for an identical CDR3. The CDR3 bases are TGTGCCAGCAGCGTAGACGGAGAGACCCAGTACTTC. Protein product: CASSVDGETQYF. The chain joins TRBV9 to TRBJ2-5; D is unresolved. V lost 0 bases and J 4 bases, leaving 4 bases between the germline ends. Germline V lookup: CDR1 SGDLS, CDR2 YYNGEE. CDR3 size: 12 residues.

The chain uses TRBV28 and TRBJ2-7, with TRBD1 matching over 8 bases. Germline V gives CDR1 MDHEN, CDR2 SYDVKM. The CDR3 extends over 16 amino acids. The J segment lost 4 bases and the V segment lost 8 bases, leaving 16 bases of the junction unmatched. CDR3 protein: CASLTPGTGGGYEQYF. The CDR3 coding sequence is TGTGCCAGCCTTACCCCTGGGACAGGTGGAGGGTACGAGCAGTACTTC.

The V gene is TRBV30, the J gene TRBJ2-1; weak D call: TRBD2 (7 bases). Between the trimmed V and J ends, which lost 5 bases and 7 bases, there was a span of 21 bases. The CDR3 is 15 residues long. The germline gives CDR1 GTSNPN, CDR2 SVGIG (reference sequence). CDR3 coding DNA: TGTGCCTGGGCCCCAGGGGCGGGGGTAAGGAATGAGCAGTTCTTC. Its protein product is CAWAPGAGVRNEQFF.